This T cell receptor (beta chain) is drawn from a study of cytomegalovirus exposure and HLA in healthy donors. Germline lookup yields CDR1 SGHRS and CDR2 YFSETQ. Trimming shortened V by 5 bases and J by 0 bases, and 11 bases separated the two germline ends. CDR3 size: 14 residues. About this clone itself: Its antigen is unknown.

Use of 60 Vbeta and 13 Jbeta primers characterized the PCR. Libraries were prepared by immunoSEQ multiplex PCR; TCRdb keeps only in-frame clonotypes and omits some of them. The sample includes under 250,000 clones, around 73% of them seen just once. Notes on the study in general: V- and J-gene trimming of TCR beta was linked (in a later analysis) to a missense DCLRE1C variant.

The TCR originated in a male donor in good health and CMV-seronegative. The sequencing sample was made of PBMCs. V usage is TRBV5-1 and J usage is TRBJ1-1; a possible D gene is TRBD1 (5 bases). The CDR3 protein is CASRGGPMNTEAFF. Written as DNA, the CDR3 is TGCGCCAGCAGGGGGGGACCGATGAACACTGAAGCTTTCTTT. Full variable domain (outside the CDR3, taken from reference TRBV5-1 and TRBJ1-1): KAGVTQTPRYLIKTRGQQVTLSCSPISGHRSVSWYQQTPGQGLQFLFEYFSETQRNKGNFPGRFSGRQFSNSRSEMNVSTLELGDSALYLCASRGGPMNTEAFFGQGTRLTVV.